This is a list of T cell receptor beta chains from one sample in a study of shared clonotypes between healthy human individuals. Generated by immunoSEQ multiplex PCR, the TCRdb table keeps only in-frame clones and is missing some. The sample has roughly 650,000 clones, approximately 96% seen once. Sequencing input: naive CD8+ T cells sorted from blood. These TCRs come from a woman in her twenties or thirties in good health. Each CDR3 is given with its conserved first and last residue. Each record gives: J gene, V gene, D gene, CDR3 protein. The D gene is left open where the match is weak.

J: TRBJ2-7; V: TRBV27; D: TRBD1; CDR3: CASSSVGTATYEQYF
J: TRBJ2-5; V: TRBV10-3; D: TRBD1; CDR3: CAIQWEYKAVTLWGQGSQETQYF
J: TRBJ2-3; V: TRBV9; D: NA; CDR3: CASSVEEESEDTDTQYF
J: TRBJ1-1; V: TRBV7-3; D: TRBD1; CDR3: CASSLGTGGRTEAFF
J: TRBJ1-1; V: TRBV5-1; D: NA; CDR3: CASSPVDGTEAFF
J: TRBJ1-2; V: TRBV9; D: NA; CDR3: CASSADGRLANYGYTF
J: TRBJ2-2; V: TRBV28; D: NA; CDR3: CATMGAGELFF
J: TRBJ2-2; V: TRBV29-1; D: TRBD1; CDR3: CSVEAGGLNTGELFF
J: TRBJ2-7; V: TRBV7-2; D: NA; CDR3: CASSSYGGTGEQYF
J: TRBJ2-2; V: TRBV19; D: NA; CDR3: CASSLDWLGGELFF
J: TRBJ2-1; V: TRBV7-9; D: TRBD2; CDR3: CASSARTSGRARNEQFF
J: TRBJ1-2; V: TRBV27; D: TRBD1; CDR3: CASSGTGHGYTF
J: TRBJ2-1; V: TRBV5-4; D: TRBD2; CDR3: CASSAGLAGPYNEQFF
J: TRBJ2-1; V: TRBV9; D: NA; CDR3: CASSVAGVDYNEQFF
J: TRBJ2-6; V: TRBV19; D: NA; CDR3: CASSIISATGGGSGANVLTF
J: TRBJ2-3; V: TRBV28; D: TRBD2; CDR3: CASSLAGEGTDTQYF
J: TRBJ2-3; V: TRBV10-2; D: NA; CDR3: CASSDLDKASTDTQYF
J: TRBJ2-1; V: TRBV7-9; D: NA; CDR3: CASSLSEAWIYNEQFF
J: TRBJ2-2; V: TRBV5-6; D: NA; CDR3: CASSYDGITGELFF
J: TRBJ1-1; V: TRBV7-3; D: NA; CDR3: CASSLGGFAFF
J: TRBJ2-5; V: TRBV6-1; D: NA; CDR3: CASRDTGPTGETQYF
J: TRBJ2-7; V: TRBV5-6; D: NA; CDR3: CASSTGSYEQYF
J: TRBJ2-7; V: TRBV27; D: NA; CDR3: CASGLTSYEQYF
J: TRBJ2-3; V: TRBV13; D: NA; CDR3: CASSLGLQRPYDTQYF
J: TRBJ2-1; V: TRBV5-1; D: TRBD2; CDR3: CASSFSGGLAGPNEQFF
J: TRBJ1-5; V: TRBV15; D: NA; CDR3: CATATGSGQPQHF
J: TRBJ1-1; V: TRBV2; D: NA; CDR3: CASSGLGFPNTEAFF
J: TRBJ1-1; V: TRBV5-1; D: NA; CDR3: CASSFPGPPSAFF
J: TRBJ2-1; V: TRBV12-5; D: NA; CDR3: CASGLGPNEQFF
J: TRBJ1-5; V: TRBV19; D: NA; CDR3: CASSADTVNQPQHF
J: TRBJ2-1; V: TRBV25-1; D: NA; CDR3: CASTGGYNEQFF
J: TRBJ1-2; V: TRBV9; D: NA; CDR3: CASSASTGPRYGYTF
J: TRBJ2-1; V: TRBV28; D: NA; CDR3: CASQTVAATYNEQFF
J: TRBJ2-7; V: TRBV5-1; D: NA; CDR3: CASSLAGLHSYEQYF
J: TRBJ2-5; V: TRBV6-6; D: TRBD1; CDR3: CASSRTGGVQETQYF
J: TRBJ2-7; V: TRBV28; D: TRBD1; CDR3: CASSSGQVRDEQYF
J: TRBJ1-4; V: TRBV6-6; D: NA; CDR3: CASRDSHATNEKLFF